This paragraph reports one T cell receptor (beta chain). Profiled with immunoSEQ multiplex PCR; TCRdb holds only in-frame clones, not every one. The sample records about 290,000 clones, roughly 91% being singletons. The ends were cut back, 0 bases at V and 5 bases at J, with 13 bases in the middle. Germline V gene lookup returns CDR1 MNHNS and CDR2 SASEGT. The CDR3 extends over 15 amino acids. The data belong to a study of blood T cell repertoires in COVID-19. Study-wide background: Spain, Italy and the United States supplied samples that represented acute and convalescent COVID-19.

J is TRBJ1-2 and V is TRBV6-1; D may be TRBD1 (6 bases). The clonotype originates from a woman under 40 with COVID-19, enrolled during active disease. Sequences were obtained from peripheral blood. CDR3 bases: TGTGCCAGCAGTGAAGCACCCAGGGGATGGTATGGCTACACCTTC. Protein sequence: CASSEAPRGWYGYTF.